The sequence of this T cell receptor (beta chain) was determined in a study of chemoradiotherapy in HPV16-positive cancers. At the level of the study: A couple of HPV16-positive patients' cells yielded candidate HPV-specific clones and common motifs.

Trimming left V 0 bases short and J 0 bases short, with 9 bases between. Germline V CDR1 and CDR2: MNHNS, SASEGT. The CDR3 sequence is 15 residues long. This table comes from immunoSEQ multiplex PCR, and its TCRdb copy is limited to in-frame clones, with some not included. Here the sample spans about 980 clones, roughly 94% being singletons. The specimen comprised tumor tissue, sampled from a patient who underwent chemoradiotherapy. This TCR derives from a human donor with HPV-associated anogenital cancer. The chain carries TRBV6-1 and TRBJ2-7; the D is unclear. The CDR3 DNA sequence: TGTGCCAGCAGTGAAGCGCAAAAAGCCTCCTACGAGCAGTACTTC. Its protein product is CASSEAQKASYEQYF.